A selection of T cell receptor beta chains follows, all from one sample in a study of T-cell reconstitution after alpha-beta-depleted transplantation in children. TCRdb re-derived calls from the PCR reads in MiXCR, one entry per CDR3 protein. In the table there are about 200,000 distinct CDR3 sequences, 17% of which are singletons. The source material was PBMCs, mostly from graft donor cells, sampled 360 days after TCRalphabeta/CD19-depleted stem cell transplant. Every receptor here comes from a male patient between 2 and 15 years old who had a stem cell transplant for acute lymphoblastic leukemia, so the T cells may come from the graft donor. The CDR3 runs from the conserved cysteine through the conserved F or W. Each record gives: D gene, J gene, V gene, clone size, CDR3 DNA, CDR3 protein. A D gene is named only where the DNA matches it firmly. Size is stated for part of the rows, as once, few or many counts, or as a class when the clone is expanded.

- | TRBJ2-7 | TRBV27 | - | TGTGCCAGCAGTTCGGACTCAGACTACGAGCAGTACTTC | CASSSDSDYEQYF
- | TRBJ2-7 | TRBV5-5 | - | TGTGCCAGCAGCTTTAGCGGGACAGGGACCTACGAGCAGTACTTC | CASSFSGTGTYEQYF
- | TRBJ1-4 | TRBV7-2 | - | TGTGCCAGCAGCTTAGTGTTCCAGACGGATGGTGAAAAACTGTTTTTT | CASSLVFQTDGEKLFF
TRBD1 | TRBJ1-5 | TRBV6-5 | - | TGTGCCAGCAGTCCCACGGGAGGGGGCGGCCAGCCCCAGCATTTT | CASSPTGGGGQPQHF
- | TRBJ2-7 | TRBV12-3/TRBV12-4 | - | TGTGCCAGCAGTCCCGGGGGCGGGGGTTTGGTCGAGCAGTACTTC | CASSPGGGGLVEQYF
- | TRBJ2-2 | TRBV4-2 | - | TGTGCCAGCAGCGTAATAGTGAGTTCGCGCACCGGGGAGCTGTTTTTT | CASSVIVSSRTGELFF
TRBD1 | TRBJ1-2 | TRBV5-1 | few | TGCGCCAGCAGCTTGATTGGACAGGGGGCGAATGGCTACACCTTC | CASSLIGQGANGYTF
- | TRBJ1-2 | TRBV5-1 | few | TGCGCCAGCAGCTTGGGGCTCAGGAATATTGATGGCTACACCTTC | CASSLGLRNIDGYTF
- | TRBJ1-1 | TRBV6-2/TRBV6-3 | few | TGTGCCAGCAGCTATCGGCCAGGGAGTAGTGCTTTCTTT | CASSYRPGSSAFF
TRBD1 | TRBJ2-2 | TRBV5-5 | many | TGTGCCAGCAGCTTGCGAGACAGGGGTACCGGGGAGCTGTTTTTT | CASSLRDRGTGELFF
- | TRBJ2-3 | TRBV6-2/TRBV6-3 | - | TGTGCCAGCAGTTACGTCCTAGGCGGGGACGGAGCTAGCACAGATACGCAGTATTTT | CASSYVLGGDGASTDTQYF
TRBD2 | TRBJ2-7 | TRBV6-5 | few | TGTGCCAGCAGACTAGCGGAGCGCCACTACGAGCAGTACTTC | CASRLAERHYEQYF
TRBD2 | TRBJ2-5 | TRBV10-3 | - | TGTGCCACCAAAGCGGGGGGAGAGACCCAGTACTTC | CATKAGGETQYF
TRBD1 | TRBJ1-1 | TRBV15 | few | TGTGCCACCAGCAAGCCCCAGACAGGGACGTACACTGAAGCTTTCTTT | CATSKPQTGTYTEAFF
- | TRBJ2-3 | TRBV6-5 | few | TGTGCCAGCAGTTTCTCGAGGGCGGGGATAGATACGCAGTATTTT | CASSFSRAGIDTQYF
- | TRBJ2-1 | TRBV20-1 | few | TGCAGTGCTAGAGTTACCCAAAGCACCCACAATGAGCAGTTCTTC | CSARVTQSTHNEQFF
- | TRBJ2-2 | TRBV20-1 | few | TGCAGTGCAAGACCCGAGCCCCGGACCCGGCAGCTGTTTTTT | CSARPEPRTRQLFF
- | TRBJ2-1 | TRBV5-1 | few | TGCGCCAGCAGCTTGATACAGCACTACAATGAGCAGTTCTTC | CASSLIQHYNEQFF
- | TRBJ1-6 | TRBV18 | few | TGTGCCAGCTCCCGGGGGGACGGATATTCACCCCTCCACTTT | CASSRGDGYSPLHF
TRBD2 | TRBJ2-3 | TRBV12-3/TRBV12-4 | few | TGTGCCAGCAGTGTTAGCGGGGTCACAGATACGCAGTATTTT | CASSVSGVTDTQYF
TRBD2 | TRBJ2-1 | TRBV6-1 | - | TGTGCCAGCAGTCGTTCGACTAGCGGGGGATACAATGAGCAGTTCTTC | CASSRSTSGGYNEQFF
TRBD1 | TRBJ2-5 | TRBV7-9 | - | TGTGCCAGCAGCCAAACCCCCAGGGGGAAAGAGACCCAGTACTTC | CASSQTPRGKETQYF
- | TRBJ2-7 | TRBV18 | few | TGTGCCAGCTCACCCTTGCTGGACAGAAACTACGAGCAGTACTTC | CASSPLLDRNYEQYF
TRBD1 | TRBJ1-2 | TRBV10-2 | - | TGCGCCAGCAGGGGGGACAGCCATGGCTACACCTTC | CASRGDSHGYTF
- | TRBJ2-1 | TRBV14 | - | TGTGCCAGCAGCCAACAACTAGCCGCCAACAATGAGCAGTTCTTC | CASSQQLAANNEQFF
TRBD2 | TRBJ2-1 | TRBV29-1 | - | TGCAGCTCTAAGGGTGTGACTAGCGGCCCGAGCTCCTACAATGAGCAGTTCTTC | CSSKGVTSGPSSYNEQFF
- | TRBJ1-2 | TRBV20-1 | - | TGCAGTGCCTTAACCCTTGGCAGTCCCAACTATGGCTACACCTTC | CSALTLGSPNYGYTF
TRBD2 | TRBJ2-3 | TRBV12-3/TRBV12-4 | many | TGTGCCAGCAGACCGGGACTACTAAGCACAGATACGCAGTATTTT | CASRPGLLSTDTQYF
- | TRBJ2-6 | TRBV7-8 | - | TGTGCCAGCAGCTCCCCAAGGGGTGGGGCCAACGTCCTGACTTTC | CASSSPRGGANVLTF